This T cell receptor (beta chain) was identified during a study of somatic mutations in cytotoxic T cells in rheumatoid arthritis. This clone occurred once. What it binds is not known. Assay used: immunoSEQ multiplex PCR; TCRdb lists only in-frame clones, some missing. The table records about 10,000 clones, 80% of them present only once. Notes on the study in general: CD8+ T cells showed clonality that did not differ significantly between patients with rheumatoid arthritis and age-matched healthy controls.

CDR1 and CDR2 (germline): MGHRA, YSYEKL. The CDR3 loop spans 14 amino acids. V shed 3 bases and J shed 0 bases, with 8 bases lying between them. Sequencing was performed on CD8+ T cells sorted from blood. The sequence came from an adult with rheumatoid arthritis. V gene TRBV4-1 combines with J gene TRBJ2-5; D not certain. The CDR3, as DNA: TGCGCCAGCAGCCACTCCTTAAACCAAGAGACCCAGTACTTC. Amino acid sequence: CASSHSLNQETQYF.